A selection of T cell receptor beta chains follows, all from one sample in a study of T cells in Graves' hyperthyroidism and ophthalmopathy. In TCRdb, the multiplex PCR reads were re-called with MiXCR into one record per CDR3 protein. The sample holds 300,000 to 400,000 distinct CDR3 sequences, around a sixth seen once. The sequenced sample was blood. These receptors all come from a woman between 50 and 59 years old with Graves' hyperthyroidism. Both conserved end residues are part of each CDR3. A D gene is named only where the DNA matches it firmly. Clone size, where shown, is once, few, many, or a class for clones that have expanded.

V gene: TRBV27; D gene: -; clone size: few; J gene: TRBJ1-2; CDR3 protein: CASRTSGKSYGYTF; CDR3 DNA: TGTGCCAGCAGAACCTCAGGGAAGAGCTATGGCTACACCTTC
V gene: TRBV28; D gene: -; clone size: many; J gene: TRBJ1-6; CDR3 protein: CATARAGNSPLHF; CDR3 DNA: TGTGCCACCGCCCGGGCGGGTAATTCACCCCTCCACTTT
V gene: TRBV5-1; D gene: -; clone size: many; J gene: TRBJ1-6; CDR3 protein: CASSLGQENSPLHF; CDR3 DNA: TGCGCCAGCAGCTTGGGGCAGGAGAATTCACCCCTCCACTTT
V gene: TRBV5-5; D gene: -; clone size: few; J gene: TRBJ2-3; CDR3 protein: CASSWTTQTDTQYF; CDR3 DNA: TGTGCCAGCAGCTGGACTACCCAAACAGATACGCAGTATTTT
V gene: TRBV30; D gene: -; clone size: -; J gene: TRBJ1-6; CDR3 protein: CAWSSTISLHF; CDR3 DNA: TGTGCCTGGAGTTCCACAATATCCCTCCACTTT
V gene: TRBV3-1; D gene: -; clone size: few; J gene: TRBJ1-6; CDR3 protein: CATGGRNSPLHF; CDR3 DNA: TGTGCCACCGGGGGCAGGAATTCACCCCTCCACTTT
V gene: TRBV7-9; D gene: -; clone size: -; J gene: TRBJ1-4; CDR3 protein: CASNQGPNEKLFF; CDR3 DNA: TGTGCCAGCAATCAGGGTCCTAATGAAAAACTGTTTTTT
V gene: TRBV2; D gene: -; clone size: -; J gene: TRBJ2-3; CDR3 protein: CASWGSVTDTQYF; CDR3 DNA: TGTGCCAGTTGGGGTAGTGTCACAGATACGCAGTATTTT
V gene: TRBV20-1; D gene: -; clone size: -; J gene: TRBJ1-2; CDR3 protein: CSAKGGNTDYGYTF; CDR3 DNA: TGCAGTGCAAAGGGGGGGAATACCGACTATGGCTACACCTTC
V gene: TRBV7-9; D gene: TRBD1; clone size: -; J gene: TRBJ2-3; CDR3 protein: CASSPRTGFADTQYF; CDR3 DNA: TGTGCCAGCAGCCCGCGGACAGGGTTTGCAGATACGCAGTATTTT
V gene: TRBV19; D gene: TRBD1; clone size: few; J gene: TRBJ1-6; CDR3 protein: CASRTGVNSPLHF; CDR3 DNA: TGTGCCAGTCGGACAGGAGTCAATTCACCCCTCCACTTT
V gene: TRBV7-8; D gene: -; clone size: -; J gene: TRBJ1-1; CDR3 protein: CASSLAPRDPGTEAFF; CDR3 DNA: TGTGCCAGCAGCTTAGCCCCCCGGGACCCCGGCACTGAAGCTTTCTTT
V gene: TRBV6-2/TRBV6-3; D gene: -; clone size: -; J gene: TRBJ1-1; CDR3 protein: CASTNRRGEGTEAFF; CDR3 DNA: TGTGCCAGCACCAATCGCCGGGGCGAGGGTACTGAAGCTTTCTTT
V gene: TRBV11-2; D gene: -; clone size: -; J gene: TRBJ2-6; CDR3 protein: CASSYGRGGFAGANVLTF; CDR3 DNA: TGTGCCAGCAGCTACGGACGAGGGGGTTTTGCTGGGGCCAACGTCCTGACTTTC
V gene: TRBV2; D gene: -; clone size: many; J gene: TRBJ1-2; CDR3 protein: CASRASRGGESLYGYTF; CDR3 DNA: TGTGCCAGCAGGGCCTCCCGGGGGGGGGAATCCCTTTATGGCTACACCTTC
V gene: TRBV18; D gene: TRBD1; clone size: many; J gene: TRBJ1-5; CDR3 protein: CASSRGVDQPQHF; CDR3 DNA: TGTGCCAGCTCCAGGGGGGTGGATCAGCCCCAGCATTTT
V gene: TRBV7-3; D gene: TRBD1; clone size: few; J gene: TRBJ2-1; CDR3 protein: CASSQGVENEQFF; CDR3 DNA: TGTGCCAGCAGTCAGGGGGTAGAGAATGAGCAGTTCTTC
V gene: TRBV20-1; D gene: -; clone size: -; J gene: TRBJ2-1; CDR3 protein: CSASDRFSYNEQFF; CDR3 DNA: TGCAGTGCTAGTGACCGCTTCTCCTACAATGAGCAGTTCTTC
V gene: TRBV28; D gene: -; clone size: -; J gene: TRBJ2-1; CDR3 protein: CASSLAGHYNEQFF; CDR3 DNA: TGTGCCAGCAGTTTAGCGGGGCACTACAATGAGCAGTTCTTC
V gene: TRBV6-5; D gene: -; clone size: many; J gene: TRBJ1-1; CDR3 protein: CASSYSSGGTEAFF; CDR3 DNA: TGTGCCAGCAGTTACTCTTCGGGTGGCACTGAAGCTTTCTTT
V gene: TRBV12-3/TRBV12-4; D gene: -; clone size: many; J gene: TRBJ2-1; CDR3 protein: CASIIPPVSSYNEQFF; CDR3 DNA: TGTGCCAGCATCATACCACCTGTGAGCTCCTACAATGAGCAGTTCTTC
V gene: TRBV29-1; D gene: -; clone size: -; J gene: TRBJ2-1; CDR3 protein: CSVGANEQFF; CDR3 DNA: TGCAGCGTTGGAGCCAATGAGCAGTTCTTC